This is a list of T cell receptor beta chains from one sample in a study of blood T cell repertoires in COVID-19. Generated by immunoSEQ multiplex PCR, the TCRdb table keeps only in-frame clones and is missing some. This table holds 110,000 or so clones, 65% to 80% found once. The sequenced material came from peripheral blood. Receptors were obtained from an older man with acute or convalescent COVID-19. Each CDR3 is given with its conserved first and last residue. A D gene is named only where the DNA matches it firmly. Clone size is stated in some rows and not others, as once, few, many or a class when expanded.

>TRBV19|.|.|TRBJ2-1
TGTGCCAGTAGTAGACAGGCTAGCTCCAATGAGCAGTTCTTC
CASSRQASSNEQFF
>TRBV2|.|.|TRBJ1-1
TGTGCCAGTACGCAGGGTCCTAACACTGAAGCTTTCTTT
CASTQGPNTEAFF
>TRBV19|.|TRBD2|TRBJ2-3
TGTGCCAGTACCATGACTAGCGGGAGGGTAGATACGCAGTATTTT
CASTMTSGRVDTQYF
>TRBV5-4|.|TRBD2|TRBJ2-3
TGTGCCAGCAGCTTGCGGGCTAGCGGGAGCACAGATACGCAGTATTTT
CASSLRASGSTDTQYF
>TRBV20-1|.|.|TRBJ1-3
TGCAGTGCTAGTCAGCTAGGCTCTGGAAACACCATATATTTT
CSASQLGSGNTIYF
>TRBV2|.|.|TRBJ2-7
TGTGCCAGCAGGGTGAGGCTAGGCTACGAGCAGTACTTC
CASRVRLGYEQYF
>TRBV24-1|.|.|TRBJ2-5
TGTGCCACCAGTGAAACAGGGACCCAAGAGACCCAGTACTTC
CATSETGTQETQYF
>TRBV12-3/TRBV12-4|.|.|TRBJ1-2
TGTGCCAGCAGTACACAGGTCTACTATGGCTACACCTTC
CASSTQVYYGYTF
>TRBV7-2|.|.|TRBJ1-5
TGTGCCAGCAGCCCCCGCAGTAGCAATCAGCCCCAGCATTTT
CASSPRSSNQPQHF
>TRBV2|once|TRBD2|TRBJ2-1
TGTGCCAGTGGACTAGCGGGAGTTGGCTATGAGCAGTTCTTC
CASGLAGVGYEQFF
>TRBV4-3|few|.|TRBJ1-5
TGCGCCAGCAGCCAAGTTCTCGGGGGAACCAATCAGCCCCAGCATTTT
CASSQVLGGTNQPQHF
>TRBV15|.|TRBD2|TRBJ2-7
TGTGCCACCAGCACAGGAAATATAGCGGGGTCCTCCTACGAGCAGTACTTC
CATSTGNIAGSSYEQYF
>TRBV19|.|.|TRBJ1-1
TGTGCCAGTAGTCCAGAGGAGACGGCGAACACTGAAGCTTTCTTT
CASSPEETANTEAFF
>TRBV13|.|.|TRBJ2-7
TGTGCCAGCAGCTCTCGGAGGGGGCCCCGGTTCTACGAGCAGTACTTC
CASSSRRGPRFYEQYF
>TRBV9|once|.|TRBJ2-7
TGTGCCAGCAGCCCTATCCCTATGGGCTCCGAGCAGTACTTC
CASSPIPMGSEQYF
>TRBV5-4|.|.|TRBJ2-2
TGTGCCAGCAGCGAGGGACTGTACGGGGAGCTGTTTTTT
CASSEGLYGELFF
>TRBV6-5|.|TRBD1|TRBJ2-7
TGTGCCAGCTTCGGGCAGGGACAGAACCTCTACGAGCAGTACTTC
CASFGQGQNLYEQYF
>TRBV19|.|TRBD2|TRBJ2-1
TGTGCCAGTAGTATAGATCGGGGGCGGGGGGCCGGTTACAATGAGCAGTTCTTC
CASSIDRGRGAGYNEQFF
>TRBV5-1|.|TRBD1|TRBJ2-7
TGCGCCAGCAGCTTGGAAATCGGGACAGGGGGATACGAGCAGTACTTC
CASSLEIGTGGYEQYF
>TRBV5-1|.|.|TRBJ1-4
TGCGCCAGCACCGAGGGCTCTTTAATGGGGAAACTGTTTTTT
CASTEGSLMGKLFF
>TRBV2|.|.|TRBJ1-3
TGTGCCAGCAGTGCCGGGGACTCTGGAAACACCATATATTTT
CASSAGDSGNTIYF
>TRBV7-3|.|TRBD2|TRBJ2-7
TGTGCCAGCAGCTCCCAGGCGGGGGCCTACGAGCAGTACTTC
CASSSQAGAYEQYF
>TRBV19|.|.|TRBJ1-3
TGTGCCAGTAGCCCCGCCAAGAGCTCTGGAAACACCATATATTTT
CASSPAKSSGNTIYF
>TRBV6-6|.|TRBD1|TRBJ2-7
TGTGCCAGCAGTTACTCGACGGGACAGGGGGCGAACGAGCAGTACTTC
CASSYSTGQGANEQYF
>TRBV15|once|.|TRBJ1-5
TGTGCCACCAGCAGGAGGCCCCAACTTGATCAGCCCCAGCATTTT
CATSRRPQLDQPQHF
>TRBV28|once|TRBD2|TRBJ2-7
TGTGCCAGCAGTCCCTGGATAGGGACTAGCGGGAAGTACGAGCAGTACTTC
CASSPWIGTSGKYEQYF
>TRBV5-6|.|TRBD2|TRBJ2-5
TGTGCCAGCAGCTTGGCCTGGCGGGGGAGGGTAGAGACCCAGTACTTC
CASSLAWRGRVETQYF
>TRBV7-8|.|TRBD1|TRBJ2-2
TGTGCCAGCAGTATACAGGGGGCCGGGGAGCTGTTTTTT
CASSIQGAGELFF
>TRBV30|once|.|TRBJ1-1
TGTGCCTGGAACCTGGGACAACTAAACACTGAAGCTTTCTTT
CAWNLGQLNTEAFF
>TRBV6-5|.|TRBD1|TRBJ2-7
TGTGCCAGCAGTTACGACAGGGTACTTCTCTACGAGCAGTACTTC
CASSYDRVLLYEQYF
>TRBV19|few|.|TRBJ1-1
TGTGCCAGTAGTAAGCGGACAGTCCTGAGCACTGAAGCTTTCTTT
CASSKRTVLSTEAFF
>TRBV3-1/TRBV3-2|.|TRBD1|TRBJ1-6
TGTGCCAGCACCTCCGACAGGGGGGTCTATAATTCACCCCTCCACTTT
CASTSDRGVYNSPLHF
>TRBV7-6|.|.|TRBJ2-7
TGTGCCAGCAGCTTAGGGGTGGCGACTGCGCTGTACTTC
CASSLGVATALYF
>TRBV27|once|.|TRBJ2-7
TGTGCCAGCAGCAGGGACGGGGAGGTATCTAGGCAGTACTTC
CASSRDGEVSRQYF
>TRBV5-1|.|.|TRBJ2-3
TGCGCCAGCAGCTTGACCCTGACCGGGACACGAGAGTATTTT
CASSLTLTGTREYF
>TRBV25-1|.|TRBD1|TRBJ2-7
TGTGCCAGCAGTGCCCCGACAGGGAACTCTTCCGAGCAGTACTTC
CASSAPTGNSSEQYF
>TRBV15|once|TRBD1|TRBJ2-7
TGTGCCACCAGCAGTAGCGGGACAGGGGAAGACGAGCAGTACTTC
CATSSSGTGEDEQYF
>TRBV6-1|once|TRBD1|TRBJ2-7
TGTGCCAGCAGTGAAGCGCCAGGGGGCGGTTACGAGCAGTACTTC
CASSEAPGGGYEQYF
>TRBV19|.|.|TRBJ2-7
TGTGCCAGTAGTTTCGGAATTGGGCCAACCTACGAGCAGTACTTC
CASSFGIGPTYEQYF
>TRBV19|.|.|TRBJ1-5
TGTGCCAGTAGTATCTGGGGGGTATCAAATCAGCCCCAGCATTTT
CASSIWGVSNQPQHF
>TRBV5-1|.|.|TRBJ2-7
TGCGCCAGCAGCTTGGCCGTGACAGACTACGAGCAGTACTTC
CASSLAVTDYEQYF
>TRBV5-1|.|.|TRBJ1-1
TGCGCCAGCAGCTTGACAGGTGAAGCTTTCTTT
CASSLTGEAFF
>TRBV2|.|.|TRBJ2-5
TGTGCCAGCAGTGTACTAGCCCAAGAGACCCAGTACTTC
CASSVLAQETQYF
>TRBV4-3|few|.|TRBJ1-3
TGCGCCAGCAGCCAAGTCGAGCCCAGGGGCAACACCATATATTTT
CASSQVEPRGNTIYF
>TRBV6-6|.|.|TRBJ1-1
TGTGCCAGCACCATCGACAGCACCAAAGCTTTCTTT
CASTIDSTKAFF
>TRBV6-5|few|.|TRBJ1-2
TGTGCCAGCACTTTATCGGTCGAAATGGGCTACACCTTC
CASTLSVEMGYTF
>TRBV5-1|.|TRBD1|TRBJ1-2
TGCGCCAGCAGCCAATTGATTACAGGGGATGGCTACACCTTC
CASSQLITGDGYTF
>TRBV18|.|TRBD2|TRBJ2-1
TGTGCCAGCTCACCACGCACTAGCGGGTACTACAATGAGCAGTTCTTC
CASSPRTSGYYNEQFF
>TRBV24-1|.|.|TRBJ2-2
TGTGCCACCAGTGATGGACGTCAGGGCATCACCGGGGAGCTGTTTTTT
CATSDGRQGITGELFF